The 25 T cell receptor beta chains below were found in one sample sequenced in a study of identical twins. TCRdb used MiXCR to reprocess the 5' RACE reads, holding one entry per CDR3 protein. This table holds about 240,000 distinct CDR3 sequences, roughly 13% found once. These data were also filed under a second study, of yellow fever vaccine responses in identical twins.

Sequenced material: memory (CD45RO+) T cells sorted from blood. The receptors were gathered from a woman younger than 30 in good health.

This clonotype turned up a few times. This sequence joins TRBV3-1 and TRBJ2-1; D unresolved. Trimming cost V 5 bases and J 12 bases, with 20 bases left between them. CDR3 length: 14 amino acids. Germline CDR1 LGHDT, CDR2 YNNKEL (reference sequence). The CDR3 DNA follows: TGTGCCAGCAGCACTGAACCGGGCCCTAGGTCGCAGTTCTTC. This codes for CASSTEPGPRSQFF.

The chain joins TRBV2 to TRBJ1-5; TRBD1 aligns across 8 bases. CDR3 length: 15 amino acids. Germline V CDR1 and CDR2: SNHLY, FYNNEI. V shed 6 bases and J 6 bases; nucleotides not matched to a gene: 10. The CDR3 DNA is TGTGCCAGCAGCTCTGGACAGGGTGTTTTTCAGCCCCAGCATTTT. Translated, it gives CASSSGQGVFQPQHF.

The CDR3 DNA sequence: TGTGCCAGCAGGTATGGGCGAGAAGAGCAGTACTTC. Its protein product is CASRYGREEQYF. V and J are TRBV6-2 or TRBV6-3 and TRBJ2-7; D is undetermined. Trimming took 6 bases from V and 7 from J, leaving 13 bases between them. The CDR3 consists of 12 residues. CDR1 and CDR2 (germline): MNHEY, SVGEGT.

In this sample, this clonotype turned up a few times. The genes are TRBV24-1 and TRBJ2-5; 7 positions agree with TRBD1. Trimming removed 3 bases from V and 3 bases from J; junction bases left unmatched: 6. The CDR3 spans 15 residues. Germline V lookup: CDR1 KGHDR, CDR2 SFDVKD. CDR3 sequence (DNA): TGTGCCACCAGTGATGTCCGGGACAGAAAAGAGACCCAGTACTTC. This translates into CATSDVRDRKETQYF.

This clonotype was observed a handful of times. Written as DNA, the CDR3 is TGTGCCAGCAGGCTCGGGGGAGGGGGCTCCTACGAGCAGTACTTC. Its protein is CASRLGGGGSYEQYF. V is TRBV12-3 or TRBV12-4 and J is TRBJ2-7; TRBD2 might be the D (7 bases). Trimming cost V 6 bases and J 0 bases, with 15 bases left between them. CDR3 length: 15 residues.

The chain uses TRBV6-1 and TRBJ2-1, with D possibly being TRBD2 (9 bases). The CDR3 contains 18 residues. Trimming cost V 6 bases and J 7 bases, with 28 bases left between them. CDR1 is MNHNS and CDR2 is SASEGT in the germline V gene. CDR3 residues: CASRLRQGSRLAENEQFF. CDR3 DNA: TGTGCCAGCAGGCTGAGACAGGGGTCTCGACTAGCGGAGAATGAGCAGTTCTTC.

In its sample, this clonotype was seen many times. CDR3 nucleotides: TGTGCCAGCAGCCGGAGGGAGACCCAGTACTTC. Encoded protein: CASSRRETQYF. The chain links TRBV3-1 to TRBJ2-5, with D possibly matching TRBD2 (5 bases). Germline V gives CDR1 LGHDT, CDR2 YNNKEL (reference sequence). There are 11 residues in the CDR3. The V end was cut by 4 bases, the J end by 5 bases, with 5 bases between.

The CDR3 region has the DNA TGTGCCGGTTCATGGAGCTCCTACAATGAGCAGTTCTTC. Amino acids: CAGSWSSYNEQFF. This sequence joins TRBV6-5 and TRBJ2-1; no clear D gene. In germline, CDR1 is MNHEY, CDR2 SVGAGI. CDR3 size: 13 residues. The V end lost 11 bases, the J end lost 0 bases, and 11 bases lay between the germline ends.

V usage is TRBV7-9 and J usage is TRBJ2-7; 7 bases map to TRBD1. V shed 7 bases and J 3 bases; nucleotides not matched to a gene: 15. There are 16 residues in the CDR3. Germline V gives CDR1 SEHNR, CDR2 FQNEAQ (reference sequence). The CDR3 here is CASTATTGTENYEQYF. As DNA, the CDR3 is TGTGCCAGCACCGCTACTACCGGGACAGAGAACTACGAGCAGTACTTC.

This clonotype appeared a few times. The chain uses TRBV15 and TRBJ1-1, with D hard to call. CDR1 and CDR2 (germline): LNHNV, YYDKDF (reference sequence). The CDR3 runs to 14 residues. The V end was cut by 0 bases, the J end by 5 bases, with 10 bases between. The CDR3 loop is CATSRERILTEAFF. The CDR3 nucleotides are TGTGCCACCAGCAGAGAAAGAATCTTGACTGAAGCTTTCTTT.

This clonotype has ten or more counts. The chain is built from TRBV6-4 and TRBJ2-1; TRBD2 matches 12 bases. The J segment lost 5 bases and the V segment lost 5 bases, leaving 4 bases of the junction unmatched. The CDR3 is 15 residues long. The germline CDR1 and CDR2 sequences are MRHNA and SNTAGT. CDR3 coding DNA: TGTGCCAGCAGTAGGACTAGCGGGGAAAACAATGAGCAGTTCTTC. Translating it yields CASSRTSGENNEQFF.

The J gene is TRBJ2-5, the V gene TRBV20-1; no clear D gene. Germline V CDR1 and CDR2: DFQATT, SNEGSKA (reference sequence). CDR3 length equals 13 residues. V was cut by 3 bases and J by 2 bases, with 10 bases left in between. CDR3 DNA: TGCAGTGCTAGTCTTGCAAAACAAGAGACCCAGTACTTC. It encodes CSASLAKQETQYF.

In its sample, this clonotype was seen a few times. The J gene is TRBJ2-1, the V gene TRBV5-5; TRBD1 aligns across 9 bases. Germline-derived CDR1 and CDR2 are SGHKS and YYEKEE (reference sequence). The length of the CDR3 is 15 residues. The V gene end was trimmed by 2 bases and the J gene end by 6 bases; junction bases not matched to a gene: 6. Here the CDR3 DNA reads TGTGCCAGCAGCTTTGCCGGGACAGGGTCCAATGAGCAGTTCTTC. It translates to CASSFAGTGSNEQFF.

This clonotype was observed many times. V is TRBV29-1 and J is TRBJ2-1; 10 bases are shared with TRBD2. Losses at the gene ends were 1 base for V and 8 bases for J; bases not matched to a gene: 11. The CDR3 spans 16 residues. Germline V lookup: CDR1 SQVTM, CDR2 ANQGSEA. The CDR3, as DNA: TGCAGCGTTGAAGGCCTCCCTAGCGGGAGTATCTATGAGCAGTTCTTC. This codes for CSVEGLPSGSIYEQFF.

This clonotype came up a few times. V usage is TRBV24-1 and J usage is TRBJ2-7; 11 nucleotides match TRBD2. From germline, CDR1 is KGHDR and CDR2 SFDVKD. This CDR3 has 15 amino acids. V was pared by 3 bases and J by 6 bases, with 6 bases of the junction left unmatched. The CDR3 protein is CATSDVTSGIGEQYF. CDR3 DNA: TGTGCCACCAGTGATGTGACTAGCGGGATTGGCGAGCAGTACTTC.

This clonotype has a count of ten or more. V usage is TRBV10-3 and J usage is TRBJ2-1, with a possible D match to TRBD2 (5 bases). This CDR3 is 12 amino acids long. Germline V lookup: CDR1 ENHRY, CDR2 SYGVKD. V lost 5 bases to trimming and J lost 5 bases, with 7 bases between them. The CDR3 region is CAISSGNNEQFF. DNA for the CDR3: TGTGCCATCAGTAGCGGAAACAATGAGCAGTTCTTC.

The chain combines TRBV7-9 with TRBJ2-6, with D maybe TRBD1 (5 bases). Per germline, CDR1 SEHNR and CDR2 FQNEAQ (reference sequence). Trimming took off 1 base at V and 4 bases at J, with 8 bases between the two ends. The CDR3 is 15 residues long. In nucleotides, the CDR3 is TGTGCCAGCAGCTTAGGGACACCCGGGGCCAACGTCCTGACTTTC. It specifies CASSLGTPGANVLTF.

This clonotype was seen more than once but under ten times. This chain links TRBV6-1 with TRBJ2-7, with D maybe TRBD1 (5 bases). CDR3 length: 14 amino acids. Trimming left V 6 bases short and J 4 bases short, with 16 bases between. Germline V gene sequence: CDR1 MNHNS, CDR2 SASEGT. The CDR3 is CASRRTGTKYEQYF. CDR3 DNA: TGTGCCAGCAGGCGAACAGGAACCAAGTACGAGCAGTACTTC.

This clonotype was detected a few times. The genes are TRBV20-1 and TRBJ2-7; 10 nucleotides line up with TRBD2. CDR3 size: 14 residues. Trimming took 3 bases from V and 6 from J; bases not matched to a gene: 8. Germline V gene lookup returns CDR1 DFQATT and CDR2 SNEGSKA (reference sequence). CDR3 in DNA: TGCAGTGCTAGGAGAGCGGGAGGGCCTGGCGAGCAGTACTTC. Its translation: CSARRAGGPGEQYF.

This clonotype was detected ten times or more. V usage is TRBV12-3 or TRBV12-4 and J usage is TRBJ2-7; D is perhaps TRBD1 or TRBD2 (6 bases each). V was shortened by 4 bases and J by 1 base, with 11 bases between the two germline ends. The CDR3 extends over 14 amino acids. CDR3 DNA sequence: TGTGCCAGCAGTTCCCGGGGGCCATCCTACGAGCAGTACTTC. It yields the protein CASSSRGPSYEQYF.

This clonotype was detected only a few times. This chain uses TRBV5-6 with TRBJ2-7, with TRBD1 identical over 9 bases. There are 15 residues in the CDR3. J was trimmed by 2 bases and V by 5 bases; bases with no gene match: 8. Per the germline V gene, CDR1 is SGHDT and CDR2 is YYEEEE. CDR3 sequence (DNA): TGTGCCAGCAGATCCACCGGGACAGGGCCCTACGAGCAGTACTTC. This codes for CASRSTGTGPYEQYF.

In its sample, this clonotype was seen a few times. The rearrangement joins TRBV12-3 or TRBV12-4 to TRBJ2-4; D might be TRBD2 (7 bases). The CDR3 sequence is 13 residues long. V dropped 6 bases and J dropped 9 bases, with 15 bases sitting between them. This CDR3 reads CASSLRGGGIQYF. CDR3 coding DNA: TGTGCCAGCAGCCTAAGAGGGGGGGGCATTCAGTACTTC.

The chain uses TRBV7-2 and TRBJ2-5; unclear D gene. Germline CDR1 is SGHTA and CDR2 is FQGNSA. The CDR3 is made up of 15 amino acids. Trimming stripped 5 bases from V and 1 base from J, with 14 bases between. For the CDR3, the DNA is TGTGCCAGCAGCCGCCGTGGGGATCTCCAAGAGACCCAGTACTTC. Protein sequence: CASSRRGDLQETQYF.

This clonotype was counted between two and nine times. CDR3 loop: CASSHRDRGARPTEQYF. DNA for the CDR3: TGTGCCAGCAGCCACAGGGACAGGGGGGCGCGACCTACTGAGCAGTACTTC. J is TRBJ2-7 and V is TRBV3-1; 11 nucleotides line up with TRBD1. CDR3 length: 17 amino acids. Per germline, CDR1 LGHDT and CDR2 YNNKEL (reference sequence). V was clipped by 3 bases and J by 7 bases; unmatched bases: 14.

This clonotype was counted only a few times. The chain joins TRBV29-1 to TRBJ2-5, with D unclear. Per the germline V gene, CDR1 is SQVTM and CDR2 is ANQGSEA. The CDR3 consists of 13 residues. V was trimmed by 6 bases and J by 5 bases, leaving 16 bases between them. CDR3 amino acids: CSVARLVGETQYF. CDR3 bases: TGCAGCGTGGCCCGACTCGTGGGGGAGACCCAGTACTTC.